This paragraph reports one TCR beta chain. The data originate from a study of CD8+ T cells in alopecia areata. The treatment was: oral pan-JAK inhibitor, 5-10 mg twice daily. Sequencing relied on a cDNA template that was reverse transcribed from extracted RNA. The data were produced by immunoSEQ multiplex PCR, yet TCRdb's version contains in-frame clones alone and is incomplete. The sample records over 150,000 clones, roughly three fifths being singletons. Losses at the gene ends were 4 bases for V and 1 base for J; bases not matched to a gene: 4. The CDR3 is 15 amino acids. Germline CDR1 reads MGHRA; CDR2 reads YSYEKL.

Sequenced here: CD4+ T cells sorted from blood, sampled at week 4, from a patient treated with tofacitinib. This receptor was identified in a human donor with alopecia areata. This chain links TRBV4-1 with TRBJ2-5, with 9 bases identical to TRBD1. The CDR3 DNA reads TGCGCCAGCAGCCCTACGGGACAGGGCCAAGAGACCCAGTACTTC. It translates to CASSPTGQGQETQYF.